This T cell receptor (beta chain) was profiled in a study of Graves' ophthalmopathy and Graves' hyperthyroidism (dated by TCRdb to the late 2010s). Background for the entire study: Peripheral blood samples were taken at the time of initial diagnosis, before any treatment was given. The study used TCR beta repertoire signatures to distinguish Graves' ophthalmopathy from Graves' hyperthyroidism and to predict progression to ophthalmopathy. In total, around 130 blood samples were TCR-sequenced: 43 ophthalmopathy, over 70 hyperthyroidism and some 17 hyperthyroidism-to-ophthalmopathy patients. To explore V-J signatures that separate ophthalmopathy from hyperthyroidism, a discovery set of about a hundred patients was enrolled, consisting of about 45 with ophthalmopathy and approximately 57 with stable hyperthyroidism. The independent validation cohort included about 20 hyperthyroidism patients plus 17 patients who later progressed from hyperthyroidism to ophthalmopathy. T-cell repertoires of thyroid tissue and blood were compared in over five hyperthyroidism patients. Following sample collection, hyperthyroidism patients were given methimazole at a starting dose of 30 mg daily, and ophthalmopathy patients were given high-dose intravenous methylprednisolone. The roughly 100 discovery patients were divided at random into training and test sets in a 7:3 ratio. Results the study describes overall, beyond this receptor: In cross-validation, the 13-signature model distinguished ophthalmopathy from stable hyperthyroidism with approximately 85% sensitivity and around 81% specificity, and in the test set the corresponding values were roughly 80% and 76%. In validation, the model predicted ophthalmopathy progression with 70.59% sensitivity and roughly 78% specificity; roughly 12 predicted patients were CT-confirmed with GO in a median of around 6.5 months. Among expanded thyroid clonotypes with frequency above 0.001, most also showed up in blood, which suggests that blood repertoires may reflect the thyroid immune response. Sample size was not statistically predetermined, and group allocation was not concealed from the investigators.

Between the V and J ends, shortened by 2 bases and 6 bases respectively, the junction contains 11 bases. Inclusive of the bounding cysteine and phenylalanine, the CDR3 is 13 residues long. Solely the CDR3 DNA is kept, with 39 bases framed from the first base. For repertoire sequencing, TCR beta CDR3 regions were amplified from RNA transcripts. A first-round RT-PCR used HTBI primers with the Qiagen OneStep RT-PCR kit, followed by a second-round multiplex PCR, size selection and purification. Sequencing of the libraries was carried out on an Illumina HiSeq2000 in paired-end mode with 100 bp reads. Processing in the source paper ran as follows. SOAPnuke was used to process the reads, throwing out any read that had adapters, had uncalled bases, had a mean Phred below 15, or lacked an exact constant-primer or identifier match. COPE v1.2.5 was used to merge high-quality paired reads. Unique nucleotide sequences were defined as clonotypes and aligned to IMGT TRB V, D and J references using MiTCR v1.1. Analysis was restricted to V-J combinations with a frequency above 0.0001, which covered roughly 99% of repertoires. For each V-J combination, a TCR clonal expansion and chaos score was defined as the ratio of F50 clonal expansion to chaos observed in the TCRdist matrix. Welch's t-statistics and random forest were used to narrow the features down to over ten V-J combinations, which were then fed into a naive Bayes classifier. Thyroid-blood repertoire similarity was quantified with the Morisita-Horn index. TCRdb cleaned the public reads at Q25 with fastp, built clones with MiXCR and kept in-frame beta chains. Each CDR3 protein gets just one entry, which takes the most common genes and DNA from the rows behind it. TCRdb, rather than the study authors, made the V and J calls. This sample has roughly 480,000 distinct CDR3 sequences in its table, and under 15% of those were observed once. Approximately 9.8% of the sample is taken by the ten largest.

For this clonotype: The clone's antigen remains unknown. No qualities accompany the bases; no much larger clone lies one base away.

Patients with ophthalmopathy had moderately to severely active disease, with a Clinical Activity Score of 3 or more, a NOSPECS grade of 4 or more, and a disease duration of less than 3 months. Patients with other autoimmune diseases, uncontrolled infections, pregnancy or lactation were excluded from the study. Clinical symptoms, serum thyroxine, TRAb, thyroid ultrasound and orbital computed tomography were used for diagnosis. Using Ficoll-Paque density gradient centrifugation, PBMCs were isolated from 9.5 to 10 ml of fresh peripheral blood. Trizol reagent was used to extract the total RNA, and its quality was then checked on an Agilent 2100 Bioanalyzer.

The chain employs TRBV12-3 or TRBV12-4 and TRBJ2-7; the D gene is tentatively TRBD1 or TRBD2, each matching 5 bases. This sequence was found in a woman younger than 45 with Graves' ophthalmopathy. Donor details come from another sample of the same person, matched by shared clones. The sequenced sample consisted of blood. The DNA is as follows: TGTGCCAGCAGTTTAAGGGGAGCCAGCGAGCAGTACTTC. The resulting protein is CASSLRGASEQYF.